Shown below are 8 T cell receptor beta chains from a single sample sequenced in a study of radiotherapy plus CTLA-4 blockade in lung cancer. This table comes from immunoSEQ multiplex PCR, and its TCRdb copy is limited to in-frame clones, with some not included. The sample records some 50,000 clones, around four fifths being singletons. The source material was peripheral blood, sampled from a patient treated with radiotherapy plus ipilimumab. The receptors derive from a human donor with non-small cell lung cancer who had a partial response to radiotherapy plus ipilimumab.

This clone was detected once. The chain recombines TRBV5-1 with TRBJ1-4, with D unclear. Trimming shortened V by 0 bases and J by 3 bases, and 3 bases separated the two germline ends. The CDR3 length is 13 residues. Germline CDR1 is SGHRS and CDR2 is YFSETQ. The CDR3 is CASSLGPNEKLFF. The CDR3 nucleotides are TGCGCCAGCAGCTTGGGGCCTAATGAAAAACTGTTTTTT.

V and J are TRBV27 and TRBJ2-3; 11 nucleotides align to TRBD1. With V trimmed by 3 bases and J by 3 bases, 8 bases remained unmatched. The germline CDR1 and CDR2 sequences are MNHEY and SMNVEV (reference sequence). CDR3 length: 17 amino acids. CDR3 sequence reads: CASSFSIGTGGTDTQYF. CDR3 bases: TGTGCCAGCAGTTTTAGTATCGGGACAGGGGGGACAGATACGCAGTATTTT.

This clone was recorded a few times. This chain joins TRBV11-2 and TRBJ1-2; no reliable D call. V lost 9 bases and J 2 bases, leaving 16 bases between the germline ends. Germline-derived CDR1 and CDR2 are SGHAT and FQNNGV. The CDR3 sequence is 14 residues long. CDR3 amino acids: CASNRRKTNYGYTF. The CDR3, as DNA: TGTGCCAGTAACCGGCGGAAAACGAACTATGGCTACACCTTC.

The CDR3 nucleotides read TGTGCCACCAGCAGTGAGCGGGGGGGCAGGGATGAGCAGTTCTTC. Its protein product is CATSSERGGRDEQFF. This chain joins TRBV15 and TRBJ2-1; 10 bases are a match to TRBD2. There are 15 residues in the CDR3. CDR1 and CDR2 (germline): LNHNV, YYDKDF (reference sequence). J was trimmed by 8 bases and V by 3 bases; bases with no gene match: 7.

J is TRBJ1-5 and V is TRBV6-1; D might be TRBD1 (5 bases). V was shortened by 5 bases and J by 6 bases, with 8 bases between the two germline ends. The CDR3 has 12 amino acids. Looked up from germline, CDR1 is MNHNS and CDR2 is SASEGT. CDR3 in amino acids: CASSFRGQPQHF. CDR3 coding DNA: TGTGCCAGCAGTTTTAGGGGTCAGCCCCAGCATTTT.

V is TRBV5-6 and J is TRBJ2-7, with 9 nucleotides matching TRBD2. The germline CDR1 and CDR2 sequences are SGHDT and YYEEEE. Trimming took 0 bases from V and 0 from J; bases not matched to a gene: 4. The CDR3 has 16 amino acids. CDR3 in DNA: TGTGCCAGCAGCTTGGGCCCTAGCGGGAACTCCTACGAGCAGTACTTC. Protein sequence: CASSLGPSGNSYEQYF.

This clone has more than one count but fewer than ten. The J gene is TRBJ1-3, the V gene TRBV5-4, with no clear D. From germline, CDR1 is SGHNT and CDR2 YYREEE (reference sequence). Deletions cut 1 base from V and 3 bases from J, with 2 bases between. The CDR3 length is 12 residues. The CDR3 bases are TGTGCCAGCAGCTTGCGTGGAAACACCATATATTTT. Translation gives CASSLRGNTIYF.

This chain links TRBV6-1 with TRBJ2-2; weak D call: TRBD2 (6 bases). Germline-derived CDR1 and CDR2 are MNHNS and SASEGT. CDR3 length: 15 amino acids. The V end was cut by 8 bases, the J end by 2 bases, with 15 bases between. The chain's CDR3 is CASLTGTQNTGELFF. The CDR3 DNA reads TGTGCCAGCTTAACCGGGACTCAAAACACCGGGGAGCTGTTTTTT.